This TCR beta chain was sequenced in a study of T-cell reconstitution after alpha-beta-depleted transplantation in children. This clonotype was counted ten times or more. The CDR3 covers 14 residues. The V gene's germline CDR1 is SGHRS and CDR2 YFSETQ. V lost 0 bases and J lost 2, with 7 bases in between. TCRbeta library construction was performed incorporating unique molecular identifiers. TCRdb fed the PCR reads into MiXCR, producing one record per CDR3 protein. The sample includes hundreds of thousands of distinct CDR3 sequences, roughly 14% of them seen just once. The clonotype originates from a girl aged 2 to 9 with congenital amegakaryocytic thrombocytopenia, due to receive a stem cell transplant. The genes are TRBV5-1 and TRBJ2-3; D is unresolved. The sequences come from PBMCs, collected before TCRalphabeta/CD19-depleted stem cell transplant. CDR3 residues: CASSLEHLTDTQYF. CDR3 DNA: TGCGCCAGCAGCTTGGAACATCTCACAGATACGCAGTATTTT.